Here is one T cell receptor (beta chain) with its context. This record belongs to a study of human T cells and chemical hapten exposure. TCRdb re-called the RACE reads with MiXCR, one entry per CDR3 protein. The data show roughly 100,000 distinct CDR3 sequences, with less than 35% seen just once and about 2.9% held by the top ten. Time point denoted: patch test 3, about 24 weeks after DPC sensitization. Treatment meaning: therapeutic diphenylcyclopropenone sensitization with weekly scalp DPC. CDR1 and CDR2 (germline): DFQATT, SNEGSKA (reference sequence). V was pared by 6 bases and J by 1 base, with 10 bases between. This CDR3 has 13 residues.

The gene calls are TRBV20-1 and TRBJ2-1; TRBD1 is a possible D gene (6 bases). Sequenced here: whole blood, sampled in connection with sensitization to the hapten diphenylcyclopropenone (DPC). The origin of this receptor is a man in his forties with alopecia areata. Some clones in this sample may be carry-over from other donors' samples. Here the CDR3 DNA reads TGCAGTGCCACAGGGTGGTCCTACAATGAGCAGTTCTTC. This codes for CSATGWSYNEQFF.